This entry lists 20 T cell receptor beta chains sequenced from one sample in a study of blood T cell repertoires in COVID-19. TCRdb keeps only in-frame clones here, not all; method: immunoSEQ multiplex PCR. This sample has a few hundred thousand clones; less than 90% occur once, and the top ten carry over 1.5%. The sequenced sample was peripheral blood. These receptors originate from a man in his 70s with acute or convalescent COVID-19.

The chain joins TRBV7-2 to TRBJ1-5; D gene unclear. The CDR3 is 16 residues long. Germline V gives CDR1 SGHTA, CDR2 FQGNSA. The V end was cut by 0 bases, the J end by 5 bases, with 14 bases between. DNA for the CDR3: TGTGCCAGCAGCTTAGCTGGTGGCATCCTCCATCAGCCCCAGCATTTT. Residues: CASSLAGGILHQPQHF.

The chain is built from TRBV9 and TRBJ1-4, with a possible D match to TRBD1 (6 bases). Trimming removed 0 bases from V and 7 bases from J, with 13 bases in between. This CDR3 spans 15 amino acids. CDR1 SGDLS and CDR2 YYNGEE come from the germline V gene. The CDR3 reads CASSVGRGGGEKLFF. In nucleotides, the CDR3 is TGTGCCAGCAGCGTAGGCAGGGGAGGGGGTGAAAAACTGTTTTTT.

V and J are TRBV4-3 and TRBJ1-5; D is undetermined. Trimming pared 0 bases from V and 4 bases from J, leaving 7 bases between. Germline CDR1 reads LGHNA; CDR2 reads YSLEER. The CDR3 is made up of 14 amino acids. CDR3 DNA: TGCGCCAGCAGCCAAGAGACACTTAATCAGCCCCAGCATTTT. Its protein is CASSQETLNQPQHF.

The chain is built from TRBV19 and TRBJ2-4; possible D gene TRBD2, 6 bases. Germline V lookup: CDR1 LNHDA, CDR2 SQIVND (reference sequence). V lost 3 bases to trimming and J lost 0 bases, with 12 bases between them. This CDR3 region has 16 residues. CDR3 sequence: CASSIVPGLAKNIQYF. In DNA form, the CDR3 reads TGTGCCAGTAGTATCGTCCCGGGACTAGCCAAAAACATTCAGTACTTC.

The rearrangement links TRBV5-1 to TRBJ2-7; 12 bases agree with TRBD1. From germline, CDR1 is SGHRS and CDR2 YFSETQ. V lost 5 bases and J lost 7; bases outside the gene matches: 7. The CDR3 loop spans 14 amino acids. The CDR3 DNA sequence: TGCGCCAGCAGTCGGGACAGGGGGCTGGGAGAGCAGTACTTC. Its protein is CASSRDRGLGEQYF.

The V gene is TRBV19, the J gene TRBJ2-1; 8 bases match TRBD2. This CDR3 region has 15 residues. V shed 4 bases and J 5 bases; nucleotides not matched to a gene: 7. Germline CDR1 is LNHDA and CDR2 is SQIVND (reference sequence). CDR3 residues: CASSTGSSGHNEQFF. The CDR3 nucleotides are TGTGCCAGTAGTACCGGATCTAGCGGGCACAATGAGCAGTTCTTC.

V is TRBV18 and J is TRBJ2-2; 10 positions agree with TRBD1. CDR1 and CDR2 from the germline V gene are KGHSH and LQKENI. CDR3 size: 17 residues. J lost 4 bases, V lost 1 base, and 6 bases had no gene match. The CDR3 DNA follows: TGTGCCAGCTCACCACAGACAGGGGGCCCACTCACCGGGGAGCTGTTTTTT. It translates to CASSPQTGGPLTGELFF.

The chain is built from TRBV7-9 and TRBJ1-3; no clear D gene. V lost 0 bases and J lost 0, with 6 bases in between. The CDR3 totals 15 residues. The germline V gene has CDR1 SEHNR and CDR2 FQNEAQ (reference sequence). The CDR3 region is CASSLAGSSGNTIYF. The DNA for the CDR3 is TGTGCCAGCAGCTTAGCGGGCAGCTCTGGAAACACCATATATTTT.

The chain joins TRBV4-2 to TRBJ1-2; TRBD1 aligns across 7 bases. J gave up 0 bases and V 3 bases, and 10 bases lay outside the gene matches. Per germline, CDR1 LGHNA and CDR2 YNFKEQ. The CDR3 has 17 residues. The CDR3 bases are TGTGCCAGCAGCCATCTACAGGGGCTTGCCCCTAACTATGGCTACACCTTC. Protein product: CASSHLQGLAPNYGYTF.

The chain combines TRBV2 with TRBJ2-7; 9 nucleotides align to TRBD2. This CDR3 contains 15 residues. Germline V lookup: CDR1 SNHLY, CDR2 FYNNEI. J gave up 5 bases and V 3 bases, and 8 bases lay outside the gene matches. In DNA form, the CDR3 reads TGTGCCAGCAGTGACAAGGGACTAGCCGGCAACGAGCAGTACTTC. Its translation: CASSDKGLAGNEQYF.

The chain is built from TRBV6-1 and TRBJ1-5; D ambiguous. In germline, CDR1 is MNHNS, CDR2 SASEGT. The V end was cut by 3 bases, the J end by 5 bases, with 11 bases between. This CDR3 spans 14 amino acids. CDR3 protein: CASSDLTGDQPQHF. The CDR3 DNA reads as TGTGCCAGCAGTGATCTTACGGGTGATCAGCCCCAGCATTTT.

This chain uses TRBV5-1 with TRBJ2-1; D might be TRBD2 (6 bases). Germline V gives CDR1 SGHRS, CDR2 YFSETQ. With 0 bases removed from V and 3 bases from J, the gap between germline ends came to 13 bases. This CDR3 region has 16 residues. CDR3 amino acids: CASSLGAAGNYNEQFF. CDR3 DNA: TGCGCCAGCAGCTTGGGTGCGGCGGGAAACTACAATGAGCAGTTCTTC.

This rearrangement joins TRBV2 to TRBJ2-2, with 7 bases that match TRBD2. The V gene end was trimmed by 4 bases and the J gene end by 2 bases; junction bases not matched to a gene: 4. CDR1 and CDR2 from the germline V gene are SNHLY and FYNNEI. This CDR3 is 15 amino acids long. The CDR3: CASSGDYLNTGELFF. The CDR3 DNA reads as TGTGCCAGCAGTGGGGACTACCTTAACACCGGGGAGCTGTTTTTT.

This chain uses TRBV27 with TRBJ2-7; weak D call: TRBD2 (5 bases). The V end lost 5 bases, the J end lost 0 bases, and 17 bases lay between the germline ends. Germline lookup yields CDR1 MNHEY and CDR2 SMNVEV (reference sequence). This CDR3 has 16 amino acids. CDR3 bases: TGTGCCAGCAGTCCGCCACCCACGGGGAACTCCTACGAGCAGTACTTC. Translating it yields CASSPPPTGNSYEQYF.

The chain employs TRBV4-2 and TRBJ2-1; D may be TRBD1 (5 bases). There are 16 residues in the CDR3. Germline lookup yields CDR1 LGHNA and CDR2 YNFKEQ. V gave up 0 bases and J gave up 3 bases, with 12 bases separating them. CDR3 residues: CASSQDLRQGYNEQFF. In DNA form, the CDR3 reads TGTGCCAGCAGCCAAGATCTAAGGCAGGGCTACAATGAGCAGTTCTTC.

V and J are TRBV6-6 and TRBJ1-2, with 7 bases lining up with TRBD1. The trim removed 0 bases at V and 4 bases at J, leaving 5 bases unmatched. The CDR3 extends over 15 amino acids. Germline CDR1 and CDR2: MNHNY and SVGAGI (reference sequence). CDR3 amino acids: CASSYSAQGGYGYTF. The CDR3 bases are TGTGCCAGCAGTTACTCAGCTCAGGGGGGCTATGGCTACACCTTC.

The chain links TRBV6-2 or TRBV6-3 to TRBJ2-3; no clear D. The CDR3 spans 12 residues. Trimming left V 0 bases short and J 11 bases short, with 9 bases between. CDR1 is MNHEY, CDR2 SVGEGT, per germline. The CDR3 is CASSYSRRRQYF. The CDR3 DNA follows: TGTGCCAGCAGTTACTCGAGGCGGCGGCAGTATTTT.

The V call is TRBV28, the J call TRBJ1-3; TRBD1 aligns across 7 bases. This CDR3 comprises 14 residues. Germline V lookup: CDR1 MDHEN, CDR2 SYDVKM. Trimming removed 5 bases from V and 2 bases from J; junction bases left unmatched: 3. This CDR3 is CASSAGQAGNTIYF. CDR3 DNA: TGTGCCAGCAGTGCCGGACAGGCTGGAAACACCATATATTTT.

This chain links TRBV10-2 with TRBJ1-6; TRBD1 matches 9 bases. This CDR3 spans 15 amino acids. Germline CDR1 and CDR2: WSHSY and SAAADI. Losses at the gene ends were 6 bases for V and 10 bases for J; bases not matched to a gene: 10. This chain's CDR3 is CASRDYRTGVSPLHF. The CDR3 nucleotides are TGCGCCAGCAGAGACTATAGGACAGGGGTATCACCCCTCCACTTT.

This chain connects TRBV14 to TRBJ2-7, with 11 nucleotides matching TRBD2. The trim removed 1 base at V and 8 bases at J, leaving 4 bases unmatched. The germline V gene has CDR1 SGHDN and CDR2 FVKESK. This CDR3 is 14 amino acids long. This CDR3 reads CASSQGSGRVKQYF. CDR3 sequence (DNA): TGTGCCAGCAGCCAAGGTAGCGGGAGGGTGAAGCAGTACTTC.